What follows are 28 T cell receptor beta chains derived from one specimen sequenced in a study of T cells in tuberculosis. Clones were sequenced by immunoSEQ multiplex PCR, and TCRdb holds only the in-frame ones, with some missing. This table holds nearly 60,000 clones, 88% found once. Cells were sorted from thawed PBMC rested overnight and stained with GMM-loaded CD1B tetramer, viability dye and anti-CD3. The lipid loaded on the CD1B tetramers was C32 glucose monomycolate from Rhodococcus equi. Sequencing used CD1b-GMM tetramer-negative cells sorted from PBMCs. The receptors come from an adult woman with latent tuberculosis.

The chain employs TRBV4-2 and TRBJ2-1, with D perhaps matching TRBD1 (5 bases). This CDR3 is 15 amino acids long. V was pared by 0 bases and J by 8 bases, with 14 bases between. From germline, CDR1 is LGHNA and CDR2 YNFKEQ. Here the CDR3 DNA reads TGTGCCAGCAGCCAAGAAAGCAGGGTTAGGGATGAGCAGTTCTTC. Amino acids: CASSQESRVRDEQFF.

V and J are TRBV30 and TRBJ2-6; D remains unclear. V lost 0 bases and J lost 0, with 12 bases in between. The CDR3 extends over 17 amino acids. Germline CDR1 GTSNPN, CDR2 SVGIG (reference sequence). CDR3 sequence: CAWSVLTSSSGANVLTF. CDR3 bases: TGTGCCTGGAGTGTACTTACCTCGAGCTCTGGGGCCAACGTCCTGACTTTC.

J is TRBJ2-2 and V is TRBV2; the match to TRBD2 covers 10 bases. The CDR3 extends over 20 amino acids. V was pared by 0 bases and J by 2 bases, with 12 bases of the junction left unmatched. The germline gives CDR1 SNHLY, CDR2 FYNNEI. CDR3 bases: TGTGCCAGCAGTGAAGCGCTTTATGGTAGCGGGGGGATAAACACCGGGGAGCTGTTTTTT. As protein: CASSEALYGSGGINTGELFF.

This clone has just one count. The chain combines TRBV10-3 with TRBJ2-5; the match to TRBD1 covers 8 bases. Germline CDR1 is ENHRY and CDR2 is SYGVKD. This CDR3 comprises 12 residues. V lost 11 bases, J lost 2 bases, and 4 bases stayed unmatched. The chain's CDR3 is CAVGQGQETQYF. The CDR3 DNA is TGTGCCGTAGGACAGGGACAAGAGACCCAGTACTTC.

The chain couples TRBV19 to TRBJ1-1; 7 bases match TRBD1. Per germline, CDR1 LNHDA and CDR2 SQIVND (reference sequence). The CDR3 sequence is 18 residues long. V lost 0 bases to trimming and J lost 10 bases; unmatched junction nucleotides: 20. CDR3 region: CASSIDWRTGSLEQGAFF. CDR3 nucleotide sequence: TGTGCCAGTAGTATAGATTGGAGGACAGGATCCTTGGAACAAGGAGCTTTCTTT.

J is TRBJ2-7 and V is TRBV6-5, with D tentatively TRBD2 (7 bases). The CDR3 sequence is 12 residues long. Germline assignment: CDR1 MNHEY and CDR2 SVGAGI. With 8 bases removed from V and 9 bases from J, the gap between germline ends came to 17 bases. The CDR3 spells CASRSGGLGQYF. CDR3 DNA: TGTGCCAGCCGGTCGGGGGGCCTGGGGCAGTACTTC.

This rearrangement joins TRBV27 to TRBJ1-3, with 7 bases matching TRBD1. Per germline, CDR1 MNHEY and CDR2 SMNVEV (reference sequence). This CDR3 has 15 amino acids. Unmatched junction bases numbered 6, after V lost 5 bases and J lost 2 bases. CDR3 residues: CASSRGTAPGNTIYF. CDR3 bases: TGTGCCAGCAGTAGAGGGACAGCTCCTGGAAACACCATATATTTT.

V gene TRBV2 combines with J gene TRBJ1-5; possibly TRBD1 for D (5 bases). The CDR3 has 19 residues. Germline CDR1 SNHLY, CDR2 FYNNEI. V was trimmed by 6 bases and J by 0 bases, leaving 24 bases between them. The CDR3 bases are TGTGCCAGCAGCTACAGGAAGGTTATTCTGGGATATAGCAATCAGCCCCAGCATTTT. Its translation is CASSYRKVILGYSNQPQHF.

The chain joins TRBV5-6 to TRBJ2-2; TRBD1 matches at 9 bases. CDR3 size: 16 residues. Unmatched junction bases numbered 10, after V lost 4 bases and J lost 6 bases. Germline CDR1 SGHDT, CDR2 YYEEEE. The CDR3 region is CASSLWTGAIPGELFF. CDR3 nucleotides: TGTGCCAGCAGCCTATGGACAGGGGCCATTCCCGGGGAGCTGTTTTTT.

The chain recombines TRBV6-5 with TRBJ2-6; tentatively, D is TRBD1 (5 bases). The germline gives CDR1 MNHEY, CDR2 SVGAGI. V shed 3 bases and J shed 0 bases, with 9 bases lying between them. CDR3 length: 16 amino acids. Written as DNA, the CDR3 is TGTGCCAGCAGTTATGACAGCTTCTCTGGGGCCAACGTCCTGACTTTC. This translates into CASSYDSFSGANVLTF.

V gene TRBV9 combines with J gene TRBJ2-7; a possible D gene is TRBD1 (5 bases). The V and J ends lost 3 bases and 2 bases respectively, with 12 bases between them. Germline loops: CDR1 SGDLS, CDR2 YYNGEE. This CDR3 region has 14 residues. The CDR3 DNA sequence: TGTGCCAGCAGCGCCTCCTGGGGCACCTACGAGCAGTACTTC. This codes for CASSASWGTYEQYF.

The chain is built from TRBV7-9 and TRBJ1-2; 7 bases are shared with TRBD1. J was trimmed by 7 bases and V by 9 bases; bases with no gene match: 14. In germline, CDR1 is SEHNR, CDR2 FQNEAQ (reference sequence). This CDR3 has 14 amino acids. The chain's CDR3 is CASHRDSGAFGYTF. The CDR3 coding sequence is TGTGCCAGTCACCGGGACAGTGGTGCTTTTGGCTACACCTTC.

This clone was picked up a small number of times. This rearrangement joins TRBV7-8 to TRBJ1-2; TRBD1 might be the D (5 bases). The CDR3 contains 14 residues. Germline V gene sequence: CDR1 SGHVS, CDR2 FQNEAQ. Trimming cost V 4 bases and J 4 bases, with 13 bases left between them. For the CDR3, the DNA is TGTGCCAGCAGCTGGCAACAGGAGACCTATGGCTACACCTTC. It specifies CASSWQQETYGYTF.

CDR3 bases: TGTGCCAGCAGTTTAGCAGCGGGGGGTGAAAAACTGTTTTTT. Its protein is CASSLAAGGEKLFF. The V call is TRBV27, the J call TRBJ1-4; possibly TRBD1 for D (5 bases). V shed 2 bases and J shed 7 bases, with 11 bases lying between them. CDR3 size: 14 residues. Germline V gene data show CDR1 as MNHEY and CDR2 as SMNVEV (reference sequence).

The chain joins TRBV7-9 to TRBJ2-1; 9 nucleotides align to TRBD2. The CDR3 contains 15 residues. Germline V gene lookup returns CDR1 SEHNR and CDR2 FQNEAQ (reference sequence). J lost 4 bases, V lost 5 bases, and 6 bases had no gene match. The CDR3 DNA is TGTGCCAGCAGCCCCAGGACTAGCGCTTACAATGAGCAGTTCTTC. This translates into CASSPRTSAYNEQFF.

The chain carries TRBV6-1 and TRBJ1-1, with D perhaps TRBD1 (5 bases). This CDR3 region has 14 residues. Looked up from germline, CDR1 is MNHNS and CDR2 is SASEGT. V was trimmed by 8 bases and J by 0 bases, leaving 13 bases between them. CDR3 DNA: TGTGCCAGCGGCCAAGGGGCGATGAACACTGAAGCTTTCTTT. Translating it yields CASGQGAMNTEAFF.

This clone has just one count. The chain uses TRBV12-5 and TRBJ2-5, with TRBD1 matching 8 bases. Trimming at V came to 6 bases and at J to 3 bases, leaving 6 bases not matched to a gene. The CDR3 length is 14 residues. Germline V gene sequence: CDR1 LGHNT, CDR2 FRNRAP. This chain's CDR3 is CASGKGQGEETQYF. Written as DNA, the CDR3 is TGTGCTAGTGGAAAAGGACAGGGCGAAGAGACCCAGTACTTC. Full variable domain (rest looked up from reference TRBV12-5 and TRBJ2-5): DARVTQTPRHKVTEMGQEVTMRCQPILGHNTVFWYRQTMMQGLELLAYFRNRAPLDDSGMPKDRFSAEMPDATLATLKIQPSEPRDSAVYFCASGKGQGEETQYFGPGTRLLVL.

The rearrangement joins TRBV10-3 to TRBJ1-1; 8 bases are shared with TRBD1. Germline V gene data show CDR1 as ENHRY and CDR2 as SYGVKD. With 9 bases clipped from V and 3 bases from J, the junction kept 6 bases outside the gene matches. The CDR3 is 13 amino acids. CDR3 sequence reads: CAMRQGSDTEAFF. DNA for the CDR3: TGTGCCATGAGACAGGGGTCGGACACTGAAGCTTTCTTT.

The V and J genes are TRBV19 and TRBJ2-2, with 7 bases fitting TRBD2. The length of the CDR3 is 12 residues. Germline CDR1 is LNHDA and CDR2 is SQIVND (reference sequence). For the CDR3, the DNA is TGTGCTTTCCTAGCGGACACCGGGGAGCTGTTTTTT. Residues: CAFLADTGELFF.

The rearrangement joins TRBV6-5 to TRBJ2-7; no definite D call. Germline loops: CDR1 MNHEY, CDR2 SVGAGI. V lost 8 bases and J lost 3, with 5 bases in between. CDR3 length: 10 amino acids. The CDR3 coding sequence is TGTGCCAGCGGCCGCTACGAGCAGTACTTC. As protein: CASGRYEQYF.

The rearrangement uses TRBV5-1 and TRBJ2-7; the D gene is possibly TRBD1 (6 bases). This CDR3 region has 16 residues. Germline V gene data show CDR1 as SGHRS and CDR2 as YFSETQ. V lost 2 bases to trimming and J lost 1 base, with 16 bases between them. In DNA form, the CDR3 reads TGCGCCAGCAGCTTATGGGGGCCTCGAGAATCCTACGAGCAGTACTTC. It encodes CASSLWGPRESYEQYF. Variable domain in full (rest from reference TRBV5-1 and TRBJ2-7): KAGVTQTPRYLIKTRGQQVTLSCSPISGHRSVSWYQQTPGQGLQFLFEYFSETQRNKGNFPGRFSGRQFSNSRSEMNVSTLELGDSALYLCASSLWGPRESYEQYFGPGTRLTVT.

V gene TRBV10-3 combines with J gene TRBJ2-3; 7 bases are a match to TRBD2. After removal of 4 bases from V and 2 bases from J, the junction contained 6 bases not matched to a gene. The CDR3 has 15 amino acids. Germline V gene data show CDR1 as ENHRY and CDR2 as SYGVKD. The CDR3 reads CAISGGGPNTDTQYF. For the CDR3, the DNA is TGTGCCATCAGTGGGGGAGGGCCGAACACAGATACGCAGTATTTT.

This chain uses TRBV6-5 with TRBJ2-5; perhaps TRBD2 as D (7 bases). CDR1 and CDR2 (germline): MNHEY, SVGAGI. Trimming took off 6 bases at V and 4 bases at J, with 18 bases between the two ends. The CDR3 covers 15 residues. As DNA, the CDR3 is TGTGCCAGCAGCTACAGTGGGGGGGCTTCAGAGACCCAGTACTTC. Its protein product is CASSYSGGASETQYF.

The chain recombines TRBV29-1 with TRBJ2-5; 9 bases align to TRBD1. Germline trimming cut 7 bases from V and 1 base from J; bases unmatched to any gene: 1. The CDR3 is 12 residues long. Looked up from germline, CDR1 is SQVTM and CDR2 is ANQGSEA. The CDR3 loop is CSGGQGQETQYF. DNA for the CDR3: TGCAGCGGGGGACAGGGCCAAGAGACCCAGTACTTC.

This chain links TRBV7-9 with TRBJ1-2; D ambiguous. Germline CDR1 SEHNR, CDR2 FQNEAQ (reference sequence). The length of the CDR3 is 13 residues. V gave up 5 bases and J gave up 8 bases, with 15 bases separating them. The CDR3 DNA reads TGTGCCAGCAGCCCCTACCCCGACAAGGGCTACACCTTC. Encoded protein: CASSPYPDKGYTF.

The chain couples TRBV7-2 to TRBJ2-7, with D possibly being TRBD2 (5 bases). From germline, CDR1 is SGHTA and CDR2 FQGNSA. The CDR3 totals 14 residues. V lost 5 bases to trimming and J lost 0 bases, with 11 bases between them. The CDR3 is CASSRDRGSYEQYF. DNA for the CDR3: TGTGCCAGCAGCCGAGATCGGGGCTCCTACGAGCAGTACTTC.

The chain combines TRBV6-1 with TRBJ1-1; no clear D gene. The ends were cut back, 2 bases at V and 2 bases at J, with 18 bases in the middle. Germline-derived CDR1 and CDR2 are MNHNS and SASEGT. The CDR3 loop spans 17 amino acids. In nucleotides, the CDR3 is TGTGCCAGCAGTGAATTAGTCTGGAGGGCGAAAAACACTGAAGCTTTCTTT. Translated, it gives CASSELVWRAKNTEAFF.

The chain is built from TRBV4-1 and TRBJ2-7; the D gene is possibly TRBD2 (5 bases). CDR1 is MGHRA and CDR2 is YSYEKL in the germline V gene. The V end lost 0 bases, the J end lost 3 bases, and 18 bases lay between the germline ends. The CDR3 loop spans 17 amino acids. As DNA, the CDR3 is TGCGCCAGCAGCCAAGATCACCCACTAGTCTCCCTCTACGAGCAGTACTTC. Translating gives CASSQDHPLVSLYEQYF.